This T cell receptor beta chain was obtained from a study of blood T cells in healthy people across ages. Germline assignment: CDR1 MNHEY and CDR2 SMNVEV (reference sequence). The CDR3 covers 14 residues. This clonotype was counted only a few times. At one boundary the junction diverges from the germline segment, which might be a read error. Using a J-beta primer mix together with a sample-barcoded 5' primer, a second PCR was run for roughly 7 to 12 cycles. One entry per CDR3 protein, called by TCRdb with MiXCR from the 5' RACE reads. This sample carries around 1.7 million distinct CDR3 sequences, 25% to 30% of them seen once, and the ten largest clones take 7% to 9%.

The source of this sequence is a woman aged 30 to 39 in good health. The chain uses TRBV27 and TRBJ2-7; possibly TRBD1 for D (6 bases). What was sequenced was blood. The CDR3: CASSPRDIAYGQYF. The CDR3 DNA reads as TGTGCCAGCAGTCCCCGGGACATCGCCTACGGGCAGTACTTC.